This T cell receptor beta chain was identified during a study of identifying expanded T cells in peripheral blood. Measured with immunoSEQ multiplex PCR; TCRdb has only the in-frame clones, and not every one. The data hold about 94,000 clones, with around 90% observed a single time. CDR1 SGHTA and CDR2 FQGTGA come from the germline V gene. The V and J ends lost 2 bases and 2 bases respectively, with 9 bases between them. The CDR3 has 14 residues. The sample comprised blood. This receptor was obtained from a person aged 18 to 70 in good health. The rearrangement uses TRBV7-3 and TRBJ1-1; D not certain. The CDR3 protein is CASSLYPGNTEAFF. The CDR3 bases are TGTGCCAGCAGCTTATATCCAGGAAACACTGAAGCTTTCTTT. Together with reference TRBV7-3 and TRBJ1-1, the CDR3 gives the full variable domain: GAGVSQTPSNKVTEKGKYVELRCDPISGHTALYWYRQSLGQGPEFLIYFQGTGAADDSGLPNDRFFAVRPEGSVSTLKIQRTERGDSAVYLCASSLYPGNTEAFFGQGTRLTVV.